The 7 T cell receptor beta chains reported below all come from one sample, sequenced in a study of blood T cell repertoires in COVID-19. Assay used: immunoSEQ multiplex PCR; TCRdb lists only in-frame clones, some missing. The profile shows a few hundred thousand clones, around four fifths of them singletons. The sequenced sample was peripheral blood. These receptors all come from a woman aged 45-59 years with acute or convalescent COVID-19.

The V and J genes are TRBV28 and TRBJ1-4, with D uncertain. Per the germline V gene, CDR1 is MDHEN and CDR2 is SYDVKM. The ends were cut back, 7 bases at V and 8 bases at J, with 14 bases in the middle. The CDR3 has 13 amino acids. The CDR3 spells CASNDNSDEKLFF. In DNA form, the CDR3 reads TGTGCCAGCAATGACAATTCTGACGAAAAACTGTTTTTT.

The rearrangement uses TRBV9 and TRBJ2-3; D perhaps matches TRBD2 (5 bases). Per germline, CDR1 SGDLS and CDR2 YYNGEE. Trimming removed 5 bases from V and 1 base from J, with 14 bases in between. The CDR3 runs 15 residues. CDR3 DNA: TGTGCCAGCAGTTCCCCCCCCGGGGGCACAGATACGCAGTATTTT. Its translation is CASSSPPGGTDTQYF.

This chain connects TRBV2 to TRBJ1-1; no definite D call. Germline CDR1 reads SNHLY; CDR2 reads FYNNEI. The CDR3 runs to 13 residues. Trimming removed 1 base at V and 5 bases at J, with 8 bases between. The chain's CDR3 is CASSEEAGTEAFF. CDR3 nucleotides: TGTGCCAGCAGTGAAGAGGCGGGGACTGAAGCTTTCTTT.

This clone was seen only a few times. The chain combines TRBV10-3 with TRBJ2-7, with 12 nucleotides matching TRBD2. V lost 0 bases and J lost 0; bases outside the gene matches: 6. The V gene's germline CDR1 is ENHRY and CDR2 SYGVKD. This CDR3 is built from 18 residues. CDR3 in amino acids: CAISESRRLAGVSYEQYF. The DNA for the CDR3 is TGTGCCATCAGTGAGTCGAGGCGACTAGCGGGAGTCTCCTACGAGCAGTACTTC.

This clone has just one count. The CDR3 loop is CAINRDSGTEAFF. CDR3 DNA sequence: TGTGCCATCAACAGGGACAGCGGGACTGAAGCTTTCTTT. This chain uses TRBV10-3 with TRBJ1-1; 7 positions agree with TRBD1. The ends lost 7 bases at V and 5 bases at J; junction bases unmatched: 7. The CDR3 has 13 amino acids. CDR1 is ENHRY and CDR2 is SYGVKD in the germline V gene.

A single count supports this clone. The chain employs TRBV6-5 and TRBJ1-5; the match to TRBD1 covers 7 bases. V gave up 5 bases and J gave up 10 bases; unmatched junction bases: 11. The CDR3 runs 14 residues. The germline V gene has CDR1 MNHEY and CDR2 SVGAGI. As DNA, the CDR3 is TGTGCCAGCAGTAACAACAGGGGCGCTCCCCCCCAGCATTTT. Amino acids: CASSNNRGAPPQHF.

The chain uses TRBV27 and TRBJ1-5; 10 positions agree with TRBD1. CDR1 is MNHEY, CDR2 SMNVEV, per germline (reference sequence). This CDR3 comprises 15 residues. Trimming took 6 bases from V and 7 from J; bases not matched to a gene: 9. CDR3 coding DNA: TGTGCCAGCAGCTCCCGGACAGGGGGAGACCAGCCCCAGCATTTT. This encodes CASSSRTGGDQPQHF.